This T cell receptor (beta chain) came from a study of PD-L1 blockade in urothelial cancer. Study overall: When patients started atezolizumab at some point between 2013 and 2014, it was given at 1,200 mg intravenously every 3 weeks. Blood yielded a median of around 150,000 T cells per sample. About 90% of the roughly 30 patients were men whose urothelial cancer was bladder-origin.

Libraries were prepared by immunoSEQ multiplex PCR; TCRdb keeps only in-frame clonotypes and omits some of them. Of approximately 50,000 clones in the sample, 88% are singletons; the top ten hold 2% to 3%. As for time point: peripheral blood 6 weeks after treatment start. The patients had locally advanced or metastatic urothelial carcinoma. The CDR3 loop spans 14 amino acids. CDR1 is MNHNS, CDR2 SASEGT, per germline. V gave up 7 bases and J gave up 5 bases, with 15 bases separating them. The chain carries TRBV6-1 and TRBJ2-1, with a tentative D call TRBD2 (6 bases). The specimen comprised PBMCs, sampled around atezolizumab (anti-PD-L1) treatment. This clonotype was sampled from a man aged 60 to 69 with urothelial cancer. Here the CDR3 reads CASIMTSRDNEQFF. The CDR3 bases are TGTGCCAGCATCATGACTAGTCGCGACAATGAGCAGTTCTTC.